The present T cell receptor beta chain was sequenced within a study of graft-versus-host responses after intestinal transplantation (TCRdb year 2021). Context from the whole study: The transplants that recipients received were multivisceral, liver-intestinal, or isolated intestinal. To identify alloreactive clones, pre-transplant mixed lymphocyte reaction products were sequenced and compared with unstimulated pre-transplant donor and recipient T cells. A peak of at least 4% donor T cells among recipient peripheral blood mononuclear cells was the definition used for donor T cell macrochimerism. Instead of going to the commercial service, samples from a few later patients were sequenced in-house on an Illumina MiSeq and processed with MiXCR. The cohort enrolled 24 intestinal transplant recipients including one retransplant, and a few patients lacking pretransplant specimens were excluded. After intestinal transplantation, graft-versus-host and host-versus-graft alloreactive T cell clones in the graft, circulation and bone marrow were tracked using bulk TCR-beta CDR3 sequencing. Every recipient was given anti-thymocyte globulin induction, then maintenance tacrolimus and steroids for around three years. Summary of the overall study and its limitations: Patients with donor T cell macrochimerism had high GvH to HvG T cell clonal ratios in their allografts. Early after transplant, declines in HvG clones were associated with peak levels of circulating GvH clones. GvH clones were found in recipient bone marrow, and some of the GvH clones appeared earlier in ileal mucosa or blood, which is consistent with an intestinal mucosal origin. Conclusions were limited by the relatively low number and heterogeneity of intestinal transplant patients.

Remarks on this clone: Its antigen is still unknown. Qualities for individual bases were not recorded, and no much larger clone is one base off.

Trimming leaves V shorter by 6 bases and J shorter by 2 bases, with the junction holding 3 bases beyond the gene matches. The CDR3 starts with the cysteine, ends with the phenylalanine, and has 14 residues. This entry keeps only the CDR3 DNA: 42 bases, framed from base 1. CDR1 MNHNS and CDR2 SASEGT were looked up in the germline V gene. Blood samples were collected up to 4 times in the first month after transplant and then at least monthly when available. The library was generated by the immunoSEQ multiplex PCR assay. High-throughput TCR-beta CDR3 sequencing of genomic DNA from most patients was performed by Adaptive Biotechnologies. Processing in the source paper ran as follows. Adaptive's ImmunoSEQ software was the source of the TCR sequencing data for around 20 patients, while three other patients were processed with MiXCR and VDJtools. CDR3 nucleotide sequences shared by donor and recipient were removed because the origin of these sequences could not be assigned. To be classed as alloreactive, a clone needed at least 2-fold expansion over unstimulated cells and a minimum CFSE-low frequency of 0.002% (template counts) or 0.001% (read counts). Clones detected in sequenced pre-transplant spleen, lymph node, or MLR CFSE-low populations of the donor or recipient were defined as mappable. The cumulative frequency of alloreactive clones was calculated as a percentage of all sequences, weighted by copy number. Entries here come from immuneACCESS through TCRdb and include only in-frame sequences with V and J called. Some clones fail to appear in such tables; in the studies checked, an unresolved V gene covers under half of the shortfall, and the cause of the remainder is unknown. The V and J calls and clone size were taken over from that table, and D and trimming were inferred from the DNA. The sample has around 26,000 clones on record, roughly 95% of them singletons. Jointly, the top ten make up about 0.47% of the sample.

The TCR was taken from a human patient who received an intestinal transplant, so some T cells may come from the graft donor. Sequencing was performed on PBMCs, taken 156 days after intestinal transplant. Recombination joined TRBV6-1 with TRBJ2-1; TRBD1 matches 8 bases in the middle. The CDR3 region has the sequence CASRDRGTYNEQFF. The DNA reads TGTGCCAGCAGAGACAGGGGAACCTACAATGAGCAGTTCTTC.